Each of the 22 T cell receptor beta chains below was sequenced from the same sample in a study of OX40 agonist ivuxolimab in advanced cancers. Produced via immunoSEQ multiplex PCR; TCRdb's table is partial and in-frame only. The sample lists 55,000 to 80,000 clones; more than 90% were seen once. This specimen consisted of CD4+ or CD8+ T cells sorted from blood, obtained in a trial of the OX40 agonist ivuxolimab. These receptors all stem from an adult with an advanced solid tumor such as melanoma, head and neck, liver or kidney cancer.

Details on this clone: Germline and junction disagree at one end, which may indicate a read error. The chain carries TRBV2 and TRBJ2-3; D is unclear. This CDR3 has 9 residues. The germline V gene has CDR1 SNHLY and CDR2 FYNNEI. Here the CDR3 reads CASKDTQYF. The DNA of the CDR3 is TGTGCCAGCAAAGATACGCAGTATTTT.

The chain combines TRBV6-5 with TRBJ2-6; 7 bases are a match to TRBD1. Germline V gene lookup returns CDR1 MNHEY and CDR2 SVGAGI. The CDR3 consists of 15 residues. V lost 2 bases and J lost 2; bases outside the gene matches: 0. The CDR3 loop is CASSYDRAGANVLTF. The CDR3 DNA is TGTGCCAGCAGTTACGACAGGGCTGGGGCCAACGTCCTGACTTTC.

The chain carries TRBV4-2 and TRBJ2-7; D is ambiguous. This CDR3 has 13 amino acids. The germline V gene encodes CDR1 LGHNA and CDR2 YNFKEQ. Trimming removed 1 base from V and 12 bases from J, with 16 bases in between. The CDR3 loop reads CASSQASSNIVYF. The CDR3 region has the DNA TGTGCCAGCAGCCAAGCTAGTTCTAACATCGTGTACTTC.

The chain employs TRBV2 and TRBJ2-5; D remains unclear. The germline V gene has CDR1 SNHLY and CDR2 FYNNEI. With 7 bases removed from V and 4 bases from J, the gap between germline ends came to 10 bases. The CDR3 is 12 amino acids. CDR3 in DNA: TGTGCCAGCAAGGCTGTAGGAGAGACCCAGTACTTC. Protein sequence: CASKAVGETQYF.

The genes are TRBV5-4 and TRBJ1-2; the D is unclear. The germline V and J ends were trimmed by 0 bases and 8 bases, with 8 bases remaining between them. CDR3 length equals 12 residues. Germline CDR1 is SGHNT and CDR2 is YYREEE (reference sequence). For the CDR3, the DNA is TGTGCCAGCAGCTTGGCCCATTCCGGCTACACCTTC. Its protein is CASSLAHSGYTF.

The chain carries TRBV5-1 and TRBJ1-5; 11 nucleotides align to TRBD1. The CDR3 is 16 amino acids. The germline V gene has CDR1 SGHRS and CDR2 YFSETQ. Germline trimming cut 3 bases from V and 3 bases from J; bases unmatched to any gene: 5. Written as DNA, the CDR3 is TGCGCCAGCAGCTCCGGACAGGGGGCTTACAATCAGCCCCAGCATTTT. It encodes CASSSGQGAYNQPQHF.

The V and J genes are TRBV7-9 and TRBJ1-2, with a possible D match to TRBD1 (6 bases). The V end was cut by 5 bases, the J end by 6 bases, with 19 bases between. CDR1 SEHNR and CDR2 FQNEAQ come from the germline V gene (reference sequence). The CDR3 covers 15 residues. CDR3 loop: CASSLVKQGIDGYTF. In nucleotides, the CDR3 is TGTGCCAGCAGCCTTGTAAAACAGGGTATCGATGGCTACACCTTC.

This rearrangement joins TRBV11-3 to TRBJ2-2; a weak D match, TRBD1 (6 bases). The CDR3 runs to 17 residues. Germline values: CDR1 SGHNT, CDR2 YENEEA. The V end was cut by 3 bases, the J end by 7 bases, with 21 bases between. Here the CDR3 reads CASSFDIGYRADGELFF. Here the CDR3 DNA reads TGTGCCAGCAGCTTTGACATTGGATACAGGGCGGACGGGGAGCTGTTTTTT.

The CDR3 DNA reads as TGTGCCAGCAGCCTAATCCCAGGGACGCTTTACGAGCAGTTCTTC. Translation gives CASSLIPGTLYEQFF. J is TRBJ2-1 and V is TRBV7-2; D may be TRBD1 or TRBD2 (5 bases each). CDR1 and CDR2 from the germline V gene are SGHTA and FQGNSA. V was trimmed by 5 bases and J by 10 bases, leaving 21 bases between them. There are 15 residues in the CDR3.

Concerning this clone itself: This same CDR3 is encoded by further DNA sequences in the sample. V is TRBV29-1 and J is TRBJ1-1; 7 nucleotides agree with TRBD1. Germline CDR1 and CDR2: SQVTM and ANQGSEA. V was clipped by 6 bases and J by 7 bases; unmatched bases: 2. There are 10 residues in the CDR3. The CDR3 sequence: CSVRDSEAFF. The CDR3 DNA reads TGCAGCGTAAGGGACAGTGAAGCTTTCTTT.

The J gene is TRBJ2-3, the V gene TRBV6-6; D may be TRBD1 or TRBD2 (5 bases each). Trimming pared 0 bases from V and 0 bases from J, leaving 7 bases between. Germline CDR1 reads MNHNY; CDR2 reads SVGAGI (reference sequence). CDR3 length: 15 amino acids. The CDR3 spells CASSYSRDSTDTQYF. The CDR3 DNA follows: TGTGCCAGCAGTTACTCGAGGGACAGCACAGATACGCAGTATTTT.

This clone was observed a handful of times. The J gene is TRBJ2-1, the V gene TRBV9; D possibly corresponds to TRBD2 (5 bases). The CDR3 runs 17 residues. V gave up 0 bases and J gave up 3 bases, with 16 bases separating them. Germline assignment: CDR1 SGDLS and CDR2 YYNGEE. The DNA of the CDR3 is TGTGCCAGCAGCGTAGGGGGTGGAGGAGAAGGCTACAATGAGCAGTTCTTC. Translation: CASSVGGGGEGYNEQFF.

The chain recombines TRBV5-1 with TRBJ2-2; 12 positions match TRBD2. J was trimmed by 1 base and V by 3 bases; bases with no gene match: 16. Germline CDR1 is SGHRS and CDR2 is YFSETQ. This CDR3 is built from 21 residues. The CDR3 loop reads CASSYETSGGGRLWNTGELFF. In DNA, the CDR3 is TGCGCCAGCAGCTACGAGACTAGCGGGGGTGGCCGCCTATGGAACACCGGGGAGCTGTTTTTT.

This sequence joins TRBV25-1 and TRBJ2-3, with D hard to call. V was cut by 3 bases and J by 3 bases, with 13 bases left in between. This CDR3 contains 15 residues. Per the germline V gene, CDR1 is MGHDK and CDR2 is SYGVNS. The DNA for the CDR3 is TGTGCCAGCAGTGAGACTCGGAGTTGGACAGATACGCAGTATTTT. Protein product: CASSETRSWTDTQYF.

This chain links TRBV29-1 with TRBJ2-1; D is uncertain. The V gene lost 2 bases and the J gene lost 14 bases, with 16 bases spanning the gap. Germline V gives CDR1 SQVTM, CDR2 ANQGSEA. The CDR3 covers 12 residues. The CDR3 protein is CSVERSGPRKFF. In DNA form, the CDR3 reads TGCAGCGTTGAACGCTCCGGTCCTAGAAAGTTCTTC.

This clone was seen once. The chain has TRBV6-1 and TRBJ1-2; possibly TRBD1 for D (5 bases). The CDR3 sequence is 13 residues long. The V end lost 3 bases, the J end lost 3 bases, and 8 bases lay between the germline ends. Looked up from germline, CDR1 is MNHNS and CDR2 is SASEGT. CDR3 residues: CASSDDRHYGYTF. CDR3 coding DNA: TGTGCCAGCAGTGACGACAGACACTATGGCTACACCTTC.

CDR3 sequence reads: CASSLEASGGSYEQYF. The CDR3, as DNA: TGTGCCAGCAGCTTAGAAGCTAGCGGGGGCTCCTACGAGCAGTACTTC. The genes are TRBV11-2 and TRBJ2-7, with 10 bases identical to TRBD2. Germline values: CDR1 SGHAT, CDR2 FQNNGV. This CDR3 is built from 16 residues. After removal of 0 bases from V and 0 bases from J, the junction contained 2 bases not matched to a gene.

The chain joins TRBV6-1 to TRBJ2-7; D call uncertain. Germline V gives CDR1 MNHNS, CDR2 SASEGT. This CDR3 region has 13 residues. V gave up 6 bases and J gave up 2 bases, with 11 bases separating them. CDR3 sequence (DNA): TGTGCCAGCAGGAAATCGCTGGCCTACGAGCAGTACTTC. Its translation: CASRKSLAYEQYF.

V gene TRBV5-1 combines with J gene TRBJ1-1; 8 bases align to TRBD1. The length of the CDR3 is 13 residues. CDR1 SGHRS and CDR2 YFSETQ come from the germline V gene. V shed 6 bases and J 6 bases; nucleotides not matched to a gene: 7. CDR3 in DNA: TGCGCCAGCACCACTACAGGGGGTGCTGAAGCTTTCTTT. It codes for CASTTTGGAEAFF.

This sequence joins TRBV6-6 and TRBJ2-5; D is unresolved. The CDR3 length is 12 residues. The germline V and J ends were trimmed by 0 bases and 5 bases, with 4 bases remaining between them. CDR1 is MNHNY and CDR2 is SVGAGI in the germline V gene (reference sequence). The CDR3 DNA follows: TGTGCCAGCAGTTACTCGGTGGAGACCCAGTACTTC. It translates to CASSYSVETQYF.

The V gene is TRBV7-2, the J gene TRBJ2-5, with D perhaps matching TRBD1 or TRBD2 (6 bases each). The germline V gene encodes CDR1 SGHTA and CDR2 FQGNSA. The CDR3 length is 15 residues. V lost 5 bases, J lost 7 bases, and 20 bases lay in between. The CDR3 sequence: CASSPLEGRGGTQYF. The CDR3 DNA sequence: TGTGCCAGCAGCCCATTGGAGGGTAGAGGGGGGACCCAGTACTTC.

Note on this clone: The same CDR3 also results from other DNA sequences found in this sample. The V call is TRBV18, the J call TRBJ2-5, with D perhaps matching TRBD1 or TRBD2 (5 bases each). CDR3 length: 14 amino acids. V dropped 6 bases and J dropped 2 bases, with 13 bases sitting between them. Per germline, CDR1 KGHSH and CDR2 LQKENI. The chain's CDR3 is CASSGTGPQETQYF. The CDR3 DNA follows: TGTGCCAGCTCCGGGACGGGGCCTCAAGAGACCCAGTACTTC.